This is a list of T cell receptor beta chains from one sample in a study of T cells in Graves' hyperthyroidism and ophthalmopathy. TCRdb reprocessed the multiplex PCR reads with MiXCR, giving one entry per CDR3 protein. The table has more than 350,000 distinct CDR3 sequences, more than 12% seen once; the top ten hold about 18%. Sample: blood. The receptors were gathered from a woman aged 25 to 39 with Graves' ophthalmopathy. The CDR3 runs from the conserved cysteine through the conserved F or W. A D gene is named only where the DNA matches it firmly. Clone size is stated in some rows and not others, as once, few, many or a class when expanded.

D: -
J: TRBJ1-1
V: TRBV5-1
size: many
CDR3: CASSPGGPGATNTEAFF
DNA: TGCGCCAGCAGCCCTGGGGGTCCGGGGGCGACGAACACTGAAGCTTTCTTT

D: -
J: TRBJ2-1
V: TRBV28
size: many
CDR3: CASSLLGLSEQFF
DNA: TGTGCCAGCAGTTTATTGGGGCTAAGTGAGCAGTTCTTC

D: TRBD2
J: TRBJ2-3
V: TRBV5-6
size: many
CDR3: CASSLSLAGVLGDTQYF
DNA: TGTGCCAGCAGCTTGAGTCTAGCGGGGGTTCTAGGAGATACGCAGTATTTT

D: -
J: TRBJ1-1
V: TRBV7-9
size: few
CDR3: CASSSLGASEAFF
DNA: TGTGCCAGCAGCTCCTTAGGGGCTAGTGAAGCTTTCTTT

D: TRBD2
J: TRBJ2-3
V: TRBV24-1
size: -
CDR3: CATSDWASGGTDTQYF
DNA: TGTGCCACCAGTGATTGGGCTAGCGGGGGGACAGATACGCAGTATTTT

D: -
J: TRBJ1-1
V: TRBV5-4
size: -
CDR3: CASSLDGVTEAFF
DNA: TGTGCCAGCAGCTTGGATGGGGTTACTGAAGCTTTCTTT

D: TRBD1
J: TRBJ2-2
V: TRBV7-2
size: few
CDR3: CASSGGTGGAGGELFF
DNA: TGTGCCAGCAGCGGCGGGACAGGGGGCGCAGGCGGGGAGCTGTTTTTT

D: TRBD2
J: TRBJ2-1
V: TRBV19
size: -
CDR3: CASSILPPLAGPYNEQFF
DNA: TGTGCCAGTAGTATCCTTCCTCCCTTAGCGGGCCCCTACAATGAGCAGTTCTTC

D: -
J: TRBJ1-2
V: TRBV20-1
size: -
CDR3: CSAIGPNYGYTF
DNA: TGCAGTGCCATCGGACCGAACTATGGCTACACCTTC

D: -
J: TRBJ1-2
V: TRBV29-1
size: few
CDR3: CSVMAGNYGYTF
DNA: TGCAGCGTCATGGCAGGGAACTATGGCTACACCTTC

D: -
J: TRBJ1-1
V: TRBV6-1
size: many
CDR3: CASSQGGVDAFF
DNA: TGTGCCAGCAGCCAAGGTGGGGTTGACGCTTTCTTT

D: TRBD2
J: TRBJ2-2
V: TRBV12-3/TRBV12-4
size: many
CDR3: CASLSGAFTGELFF
DNA: TGTGCCAGCCTCAGCGGGGCCTTCACCGGGGAGCTGTTTTTT

D: -
J: TRBJ1-1
V: TRBV18
size: many
CDR3: CASSPTGPEAFF
DNA: TGTGCCAGCTCGCCGACAGGACCTGAAGCTTTCTTT

D: -
J: TRBJ1-2
V: TRBV28
size: many
CDR3: CASSLGGGNGYTF
DNA: TGTGCCAGCAGTTTGGGGGGTGGGAATGGCTACACCTTC

D: TRBD1
J: TRBJ2-3
V: TRBV15
size: many
CDR3: CATSNRGQHLTDTQYF
DNA: TGTGCCACCAGCAACCGGGGACAGCACCTCACAGATACGCAGTATTTT

D: TRBD1
J: TRBJ1-6
V: TRBV7-6
size: -
CDR3: CASSRDRRYNSPLHF
DNA: TGTGCCAGCAGCCGGGACAGGCGTTATAATTCACCCCTCCACTTT

D: -
J: TRBJ2-7
V: TRBV30
size: many
CDR3: CAWSSIEVSYEQYF
DNA: TGTGCCTGGAGCTCAATAGAGGTGTCGTACGAGCAGTACTTC

D: -
J: TRBJ2-5
V: TRBV20-1
size: many
CDR3: CSASPGAINQETQYF
DNA: TGCAGTGCTAGCCCAGGGGCAATAAACCAAGAGACCCAGTACTTC

D: TRBD1
J: TRBJ1-2
V: TRBV28
size: many
CDR3: CASSLWTGDWYGYTF
DNA: TGTGCCAGCAGTCTTTGGACAGGGGATTGGTATGGCTACACCTTC

D: -
J: TRBJ2-3
V: TRBV30
size: many
CDR3: CAWSVRRGGDTQYF
DNA: TGTGCCTGGAGTGTAAGGAGGGGGGGGGATACGCAGTATTTT

D: TRBD1
J: TRBJ2-2
V: TRBV11-3
size: many
CDR3: CASSSRGREGELFF
DNA: TGTGCCAGCAGCTCCAGGGGGCGAGAAGGGGAGCTGTTTTTT

D: TRBD2
J: TRBJ2-5
V: TRBV20-1
size: -
CDR3: CSARTSGDETQYF
DNA: TGCAGTGCTAGGACTAGCGGGGACGAGACCCAGTACTTC

D: -
J: TRBJ2-5
V: TRBV11-2
size: many
CDR3: CASSLDLRAQETQYF
DNA: TGTGCCAGCAGCTTAGATTTGCGGGCCCAAGAGACCCAGTACTTC

D: TRBD2
J: TRBJ2-3
V: TRBV11-3
size: many
CDR3: CASSLGASGEQDTQYF
DNA: TGTGCCAGCAGCTTAGGGGCTAGCGGGGAACAAGATACGCAGTATTTT

D: -
J: TRBJ1-5
V: TRBV6-1
size: many
CDR3: CASSVHSNQPQHF
DNA: TGTGCCAGCAGTGTCCATAGCAATCAGCCCCAGCATTTT

D: -
J: TRBJ2-3
V: TRBV7-8
size: -
CDR3: CASSLVGSGADTQYF
DNA: TGTGCCAGCAGCTTAGTGGGGAGTGGGGCAGATACGCAGTATTTT

D: -
J: TRBJ1-4
V: TRBV6-1
size: many
CDR3: CASRGTSPFEIEKLFF
DNA: TGTGCCAGCAGAGGGACTTCTCCCTTTGAGATTGAAAAACTGTTTTTT

D: TRBD1
J: TRBJ1-1
V: TRBV6-5
size: few
CDR3: CASSYSSGRAQGGNTEAFF
DNA: TGTGCCAGCAGTTACTCCTCCGGTCGCGCGCAGGGGGGCAACACTGAAGCTTTCTTT

D: TRBD1
J: TRBJ1-1
V: TRBV28
size: many
CDR3: CASRRTGTEAFF
DNA: TGTGCCAGCAGAAGGACAGGGACTGAAGCTTTCTTT

D: -
J: TRBJ2-3
V: TRBV6-1
size: many
CDR3: CASSEFLGTDTQYF
DNA: TGTGCCAGCAGTGAATTCCTCGGTACAGATACGCAGTATTTT

D: -
J: TRBJ1-4
V: TRBV25-1
size: few
CDR3: CASSSWGTEKLFF
DNA: TGTGCCAGCAGTTCATGGGGGACCGAAAAACTGTTTTTT

D: -
J: TRBJ1-1
V: TRBV5-5
size: many
CDR3: CASSLAGSYTEAFF
DNA: TGTGCCAGCAGCTTGGCTGGCAGCTACACTGAAGCTTTCTTT

D: -
J: TRBJ2-1
V: TRBV3-1
size: many
CDR3: CASSPLGGGRYEQFF
DNA: TGTGCCAGCAGCCCCCTGGGGGGGGGCCGCTATGAGCAGTTCTTC

D: -
J: TRBJ2-2
V: TRBV7-3
size: many
CDR3: CASSLSPFSTGELFF
DNA: TGTGCCAGCAGCTTATCCCCCTTTTCCACCGGGGAGCTGTTTTTT

D: -
J: TRBJ2-7
V: TRBV5-5
size: -
CDR3: CASSWEIGEQYF
DNA: TGTGCCAGCAGCTGGGAAATAGGCGAGCAGTACTTC

D: -
J: TRBJ1-4
V: TRBV28
size: many
CDR3: CASSFVRWPNEKLFF
DNA: TGTGCCAGCAGTTTTGTCAGGTGGCCTAATGAAAAACTGTTTTTT

D: -
J: TRBJ1-2
V: TRBV12-3/TRBV12-4
size: many
CDR3: CASSFRGGYTF
DNA: TGTGCCAGCAGTTTCAGGGGTGGCTACACCTTC

D: -
J: TRBJ2-7
V: TRBV27
size: many
CDR3: CASSPSTGPRAYEQYF
DNA: TGTGCCAGCAGTCCATCGACAGGCCCAAGGGCCTACGAGCAGTACTTC

D: TRBD1
J: TRBJ2-7
V: TRBV7-8
size: many
CDR3: CASSSTGQVSYEQYF
DNA: TGTGCCAGCAGCTCCACGGGACAGGTTTCCTACGAGCAGTACTTC

D: TRBD1
J: TRBJ1-2
V: TRBV6-1
size: -
CDR3: CASSEKSGTGGHGYTF
DNA: TGTGCCAGCAGTGAAAAATCCGGGACAGGGGGCCATGGCTACACCTTC

D: TRBD2
J: TRBJ2-1
V: TRBV20-1
size: -
CDR3: CSAASGGADEQFF
DNA: TGCAGTGCTGCTAGCGGGGGGGCCGATGAGCAGTTCTTC

D: TRBD2
J: TRBJ2-2
V: TRBV11-2
size: many
CDR3: CASSTGLVRSGELFF
DNA: TGTGCCAGCAGCACGGGACTAGTTCGGTCCGGGGAGCTGTTTTTT

D: TRBD1
J: TRBJ1-6
V: TRBV28
size: many
CDR3: CASSLWETGFKGYNSPLHF
DNA: TGTGCCAGCAGTTTATGGGAGACAGGGTTTAAAGGCTATAATTCACCCCTCCACTTT

D: -
J: TRBJ2-3
V: TRBV7-2
size: many
CDR3: CASSSEVTDTQYF
DNA: TGTGCCAGCAGCTCAGAAGTTACAGATACGCAGTATTTT

D: TRBD2
J: TRBJ2-4
V: TRBV18
size: many
CDR3: CASSPGLAGKLAKNIQYF
DNA: TGTGCCAGCTCACCAGGGCTAGCGGGGAAATTGGCCAAAAACATTCAGTACTTC

D: -
J: TRBJ1-2
V: TRBV25-1
size: -
CDR3: CASSEGVGLRGYTF
DNA: TGTGCCAGCAGTGAAGGGGTGGGTTTGCGCGGCTACACCTTC

D: -
J: TRBJ2-7
V: TRBV27
size: many
CDR3: CASSLSGGLVHEQYF
DNA: TGTGCCAGCAGTTTATCGGGGGGTTTGGTCCACGAGCAGTACTTC

D: -
J: TRBJ2-5
V: TRBV30
size: many
CDR3: CAWSVMGGQGETQYF
DNA: TGTGCCTGGAGTGTAATGGGGGGCCAGGGAGAGACCCAGTACTTC

D: -
J: TRBJ1-5
V: TRBV5-1
size: many
CDR3: CASSLDQGSQPQHF
DNA: TGCGCCAGCAGCTTGGACCAGGGAAGCCAGCCCCAGCATTTT

D: -
J: TRBJ2-5
V: TRBV30
size: many
CDR3: CAWNWAEETQYF
DNA: TGTGCCTGGAATTGGGCAGAAGAGACCCAGTACTTC

D: -
J: TRBJ2-3
V: TRBV27
size: many
CDR3: CASSLTRGFTDTQYF
DNA: TGTGCCAGCAGTTTAACCAGGGGCTTCACAGATACGCAGTATTTT

D: TRBD2
J: TRBJ2-1
V: TRBV24-1
size: -
CDR3: CATSDWASGGAMIGQFF
DNA: TGTGCCACCAGTGATTGGGCTAGCGGGGGGGCAATGATCGGGCAGTTCTTC

D: TRBD2
J: TRBJ2-5
V: TRBV6-1
size: many
CDR3: CASRGTSGGETQYF
DNA: TGTGCCAGCAGGGGCACTAGCGGGGGAGAGACCCAGTACTTC

D: TRBD2
J: TRBJ2-1
V: TRBV20-1
size: -
CDR3: CNARDPGGTYNEQFF
DNA: TGCAATGCTAGAGATCCGGGGGGGACGTACAATGAGCAGTTCTTC

D: -
J: TRBJ1-6
V: TRBV11-2
size: -
CDR3: CASSSHTSIGAFSPLHF
DNA: TGTGCCAGCAGCTCCCATACCTCGATTGGTGCTTTCTCACCCCTCCACTTT

D: TRBD1
J: TRBJ2-1
V: TRBV18
size: once
CDR3: CASSPPGTGLWNEQFF
DNA: TGTGCCAGCTCACCACCGGGGACAGGGTTATGGAATGAGCAGTTCTTC